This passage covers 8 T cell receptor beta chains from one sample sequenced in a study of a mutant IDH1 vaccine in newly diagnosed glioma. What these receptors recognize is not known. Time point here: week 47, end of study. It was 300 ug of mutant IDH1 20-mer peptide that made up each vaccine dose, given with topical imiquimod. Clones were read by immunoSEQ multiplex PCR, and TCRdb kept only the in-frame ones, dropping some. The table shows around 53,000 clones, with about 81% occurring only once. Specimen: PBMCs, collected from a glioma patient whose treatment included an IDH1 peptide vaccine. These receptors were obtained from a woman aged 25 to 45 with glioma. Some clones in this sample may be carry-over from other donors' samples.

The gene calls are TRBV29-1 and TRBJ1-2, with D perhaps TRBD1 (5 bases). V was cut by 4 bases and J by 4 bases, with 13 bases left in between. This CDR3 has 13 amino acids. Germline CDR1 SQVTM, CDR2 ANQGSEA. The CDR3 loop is CSVGAGAGYGYTF. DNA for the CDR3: TGCAGCGTTGGCGCTGGGGCAGGCTATGGCTACACCTTC.

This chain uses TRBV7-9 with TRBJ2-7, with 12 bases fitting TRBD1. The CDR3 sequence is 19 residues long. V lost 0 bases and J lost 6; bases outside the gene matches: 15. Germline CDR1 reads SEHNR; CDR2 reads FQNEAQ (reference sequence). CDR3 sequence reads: CASSLAVGQGALLGGEQYF. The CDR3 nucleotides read TGTGCCAGCAGCTTAGCAGTGGGACAGGGGGCGCTCTTGGGGGGCGAGCAGTACTTC.

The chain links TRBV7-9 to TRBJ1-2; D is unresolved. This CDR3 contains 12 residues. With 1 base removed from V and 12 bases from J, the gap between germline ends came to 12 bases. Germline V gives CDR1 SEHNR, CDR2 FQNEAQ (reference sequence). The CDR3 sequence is CASSLEGRSDTF. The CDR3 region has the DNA TGTGCCAGCAGCTTAGAAGGCAGAAGCGACACCTTC. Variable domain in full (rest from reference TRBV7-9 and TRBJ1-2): DTGVSQNPRHKITKRGQNVTFRCDPISEHNRLYWYRQTLGQGPEFLTYFQNEAQLEKSRLLSDRFSAERPKGSFSTLEIQRTEQGDSAMYLCASSLEGRSDTFGSGTRLTVV.

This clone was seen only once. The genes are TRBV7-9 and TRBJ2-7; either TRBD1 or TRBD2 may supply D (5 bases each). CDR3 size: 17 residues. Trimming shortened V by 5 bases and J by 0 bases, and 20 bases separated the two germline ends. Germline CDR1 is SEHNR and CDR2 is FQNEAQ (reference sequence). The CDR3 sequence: CASSGLGYRDDSYEQYF. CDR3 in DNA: TGTGCCAGCAGCGGCCTAGGGTACCGGGACGACTCCTACGAGCAGTACTTC.

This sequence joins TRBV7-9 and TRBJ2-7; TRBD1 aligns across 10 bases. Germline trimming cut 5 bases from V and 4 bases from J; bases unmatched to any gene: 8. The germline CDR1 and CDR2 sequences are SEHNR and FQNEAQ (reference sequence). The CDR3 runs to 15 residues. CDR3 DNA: TGTGCCAGCAGCCCGAGACAGGGGGCGCGGTACGAGCAGTACTTC. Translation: CASSPRQGARYEQYF. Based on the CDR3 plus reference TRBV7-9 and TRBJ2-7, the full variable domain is DTGVSQNPRHKITKRGQNVTFRCDPISEHNRLYWYRQTLGQGPEFLTYFQNEAQLEKSRLLSDRFSAERPKGSFSTLEIQRTEQGDSAMYLCASSPRQGARYEQYFGPGTRLTVT.

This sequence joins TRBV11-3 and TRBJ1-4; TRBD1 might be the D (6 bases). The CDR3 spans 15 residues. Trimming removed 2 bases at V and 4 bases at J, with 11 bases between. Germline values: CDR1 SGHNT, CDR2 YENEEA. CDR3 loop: CASSLRTAYNEKLFF. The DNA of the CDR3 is TGTGCCAGCAGCTTACGGACAGCCTATAATGAAAAACTGTTTTTT.

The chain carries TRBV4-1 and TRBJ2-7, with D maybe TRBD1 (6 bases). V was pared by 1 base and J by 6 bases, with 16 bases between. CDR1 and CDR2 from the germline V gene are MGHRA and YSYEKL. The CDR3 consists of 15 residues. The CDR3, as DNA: TGCGCCAGCAGCCAAGGCAGCGGCTCAGGGGCCGAGCAGTACTTC. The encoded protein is CASSQGSGSGAEQYF.

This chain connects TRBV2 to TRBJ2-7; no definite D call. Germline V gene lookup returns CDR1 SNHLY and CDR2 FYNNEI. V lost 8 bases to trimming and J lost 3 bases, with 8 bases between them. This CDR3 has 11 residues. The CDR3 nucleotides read TGTGCCAGCGGGATGGGCTACGAGCAGTACTTC. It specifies CASGMGYEQYF.